The 13 T cell receptor beta chains in this list originate from one sample, sequenced in a study of T cells in Graves' hyperthyroidism and ophthalmopathy. Amplification targeted TCR beta CDR3 regions from RNA transcripts. The primer set for the first-round RT-PCR of the TCR CDR3 was HTBI. TCRdb analysed the multiplex PCR reads with MiXCR anew, one entry per CDR3 protein. The repertoire holds 350,000 to 500,000 distinct CDR3 sequences, with roughly 15% as singletons. Sequencing was carried out using blood. These receptor sequences come from a woman aged 18 to 35 with Graves' hyperthyroidism.

There are many counts of this clonotype. The V and J genes are TRBV30 and TRBJ2-7; 14 positions agree with TRBD2. The CDR3 totals 15 residues. The V segment lost 3 bases and the J segment 1 base; nucleotides outside the gene matches: 2. Germline CDR1 is GTSNPN and CDR2 is SVGIG (reference sequence). Here the CDR3 DNA reads TGTGCCTGGAGCTGGACTAGCGGGAGGTCCTACGAGCAGTACTTC. As protein: CAWSWTSGRSYEQYF.

This clonotype was observed a handful of times. This may come from a read error, since a much larger clone is one base off. The CDR3 region has the DNA TGTGCCTGGAGTTCAGGGGCGGATCAGTCCCAGCATTTT. This codes for CAWSSGADQSQHF. This rearrangement joins TRBV30 to TRBJ1-5; TRBD1 might be the D (6 bases). Germline lookup yields CDR1 GTSNPN and CDR2 SVGIG (reference sequence). This CDR3 has 13 residues. Drawing the rest from reference TRBV30 and TRBJ1-5, the complete variable domain is SQTIHQWPATLVQPVGSPLSLECTVEGTSNPNLYWYRQAAGRGLQLLFYSVGIGQISSEVPQNLSASRPQDRQFILSSKKLLLSDSGFYLCAWSSGADQSQHFGDGTRLSIL.

There are many counts of this clonotype. One end of the junction fails to match germline, which may point to a read error. The gene calls are TRBV28 and TRBJ2-2, with a tentative D call TRBD2 (6 bases). The CDR3 is made up of 15 amino acids. Germline V gives CDR1 MDHEN, CDR2 SYDVKM. In nucleotides, the CDR3 is TGTGCCAGCAGTTTATTGGGGGGAGACACCGGGGAGTTGTTTTTT. It codes for CASSLLGGDTGELFF.

This clonotype showed up many times. The chain combines TRBV20-1 with TRBJ2-7, with TRBD2 matching 12 bases. The CDR3 has 15 residues. V trimming: 5 bases; J trimming: 5 bases; junction bases outside the gene matches: 10. The germline V gene has CDR1 DFQATT and CDR2 SNEGSKA (reference sequence). CDR3 in DNA: TGCAGTGCTGGACCTACTAGCGGGAGGCGAAACGAGCAGTACTTC. Amino acid sequence: CSAGPTSGRRNEQYF.

The CDR3 DNA reads TGTGCCTGGAGTGTACCCCGGCAAAGCACTAACAATGAGCAGTTCTTC. It specifies CAWSVPRQSTNNEQFF. The chain recombines TRBV30 with TRBJ2-1; D call uncertain. Between the trimmed V and J ends, which lost 0 bases and 5 bases, there was a span of 17 bases. CDR3 length: 16 amino acids. Germline V CDR1 and CDR2: GTSNPN, SVGIG (reference sequence).

This clonotype has ten or more counts. At one of its ends the junction is not consistent with the germline gene, which may arise from a read error. CDR3 residues: CSARETSGSRGLNF. The CDR3 bases are TGCAGTGCTAGAGAAACTAGCGGGAGTAGGGGGTTGAACTTC. The genes are TRBV20-1 and TRBJ2-5, with 11 positions matching TRBD2. The CDR3 loop spans 14 amino acids. The germline V gene encodes CDR1 DFQATT and CDR2 SNEGSKA (reference sequence).

This clonotype was seen many times. This chain connects TRBV20-1 to TRBJ1-5; D gene ambiguous. The ends were cut back, 0 bases at V and 2 bases at J, with 17 bases in the middle. The CDR3 sequence is 17 residues long. Germline-derived CDR1 and CDR2 are DFQATT and SNEGSKA (reference sequence). The CDR3 DNA reads TGCAGTGCTAGAGACCCTAGAGGTCGGGTGGGCAATCAGCCCCAGCATTTT. Amino acids: CSARDPRGRVGNQPQHF.

The chain links TRBV9 to TRBJ2-1, with TRBD2 matching 8 bases. CDR1 and CDR2 (germline): SGDLS, YYNGEE. The CDR3 has 16 residues. V lost 0 bases, J lost 6 bases, and 8 bases stayed unmatched. CDR3 loop: CASSVGSSGSANEQFF. DNA for the CDR3: TGTGCCAGCAGCGTAGGATCCAGCGGGAGTGCCAATGAGCAGTTCTTC. Full variable domain (rest looked up from reference TRBV9 and TRBJ2-1): DSGVTQTPKHLITATGQRVTLRCSPRSGDLSVYWYQQSLDQGLQFLIQYYNGEERAKGNILERFSAQQFPDLHSELNLSSLELGDSALYFCASSVGSSGSANEQFFGPGTRLTVL.

This clonotype was observed at least ten times. This sequence joins TRBV12-3 or TRBV12-4 and TRBJ1-1; D uncertain. This CDR3 spans 13 amino acids. V lost 5 bases and J 2 bases, leaving 9 bases between the germline ends. Here the CDR3 DNA reads TGTGCCAGCAGTGGAGAATTAAACACTGAAGCTTTCTTT. Translated: CASSGELNTEAFF.

In this sample, this clonotype turned up many times. The chain recombines TRBV2 with TRBJ2-2, with unresolved D. The CDR3 totals 13 residues. The germline V and J ends were trimmed by 4 bases and 7 bases, with 10 bases remaining between them. CDR1 SNHLY and CDR2 FYNNEI come from the germline V gene. CDR3 nucleotides: TGTGCCAGCAGTGTAGGGTTTGGCGGGGAGCTGTTTTTT. Its protein is CASSVGFGGELFF.

V and J are TRBV7-8 and TRBJ2-1, with 10 bases lining up with TRBD2. After removal of 1 base from V and 7 bases from J, the junction contained 4 bases not matched to a gene. The CDR3 length is 15 residues. Per the germline V gene, CDR1 is SGHVS and CDR2 is FQNEAQ. CDR3 sequence reads: CASSLEAGGRNEQFF. For the CDR3, the DNA is TGTGCCAGCAGCTTAGAAGCGGGAGGGCGAAATGAGCAGTTCTTC.

This sequence joins TRBV5-6 and TRBJ1-5; 7 bases map to TRBD1. V was clipped by 4 bases and J by 5 bases; unmatched bases: 15. The CDR3 totals 17 residues. Germline V gene data show CDR1 as SGHDT and CDR2 as YYEEEE. The CDR3, as DNA: TGTGCCAGCAGCGGAAGTCGACAGGGAGCTTTGGATCAGCCCCAGCATTTT. It yields the protein CASSGSRQGALDQPQHF.

This clonotype appeared many times. The chain uses TRBV20-1 and TRBJ1-1; D possibly corresponds to TRBD1 (6 bases). The CDR3 totals 12 residues. CDR1 and CDR2 from the germline V gene are DFQATT and SNEGSKA (reference sequence). The V end was cut by 3 bases, the J end by 3 bases, with 8 bases between. The CDR3 bases are TGCAGTGCTAGGGACAGCCACACTGAAGCTTTCTTT. It codes for CSARDSHTEAFF.